A single sample gave rise to the 29 T cell receptor beta chains below, sequenced in a study of T cell changes during pregnancy in multiple sclerosis. The table came from immunoSEQ multiplex PCR; TCRdb's copy has only in-frame clones and leaves some out. Of tens of thousands of clones in the sample, 91% were seen once. The sequencing here drew on peripheral blood, taken in the third trimester of pregnancy. These TCRs come from a female donor in good health, enrolled as a control in a pregnancy study.

This chain links TRBV28 with TRBJ1-5; no clear D gene. The CDR3 covers 12 residues. V was shortened by 7 bases and J by 0 bases, with 4 bases between the two germline ends. Germline V gene lookup returns CDR1 MDHEN and CDR2 SYDVKM. CDR3 residues: CASIGSNQPQHF. CDR3 DNA sequence: TGTGCCAGCATCGGTAGCAATCAGCCCCAGCATTTT.

The rearrangement links TRBV5-4 to TRBJ2-2, with D possibly being TRBD2 (6 bases). CDR1 SGHNT and CDR2 YYREEE come from the germline V gene (reference sequence). Trimming took 4 bases from V and 3 from J, leaving 13 bases between them. CDR3 length equals 15 residues. The CDR3, as DNA: TGTGCCAGCAGCCGCTCGGGGGTGGACACCGGGGAGCTGTTTTTT. It codes for CASSRSGVDTGELFF. Variable domain in full (rest from reference TRBV5-4 and TRBJ2-2): ETGVTQSPTHLIKTRGQQVTLRCSSQSGHNTVSWYQQALGQGPQFIFQYYREEENGRGNFPPRFSGLQFPNYSSELNVNALELDDSALYLCASSRSGVDTGELFFGEGSRLTVL.

The chain joins TRBV7-9 to TRBJ1-1; D is perhaps TRBD1 (6 bases). V was clipped by 3 bases and J by 6 bases, with 14 bases between them. Germline assignment: CDR1 SEHNR and CDR2 FQNEAQ (reference sequence). The CDR3 totals 14 residues. This CDR3 reads CASSFGRGISEAFF. CDR3 DNA: TGTGCCAGCAGCTTTGGAAGGGGGATCTCTGAAGCTTTCTTT.

This rearrangement joins TRBV4-1 to TRBJ1-4, with TRBD1 matching 7 bases. V was clipped by 4 bases and J by 4 bases; unmatched bases: 6. CDR1 and CDR2 from the germline V gene are MGHRA and YSYEKL. CDR3 length: 15 residues. For the CDR3, the DNA is TGCGCCAGCAGCCGTTCAAGACAGGGTAATGAAAAACTGTTTTTT. As protein: CASSRSRQGNEKLFF.

In its sample, this clone was seen once. The rearrangement uses TRBV13 and TRBJ2-4; D unresolved. Germline V CDR1 and CDR2: PRHDT, FYEKMQ (reference sequence). The ends were cut back, 2 bases at V and 6 bases at J, with 11 bases in the middle. CDR3 length: 14 amino acids. The CDR3 region has the DNA TGTGCCAGCAGCTTAATAGGCCCGGGAAACATTCAGTACTTC. Protein product: CASSLIGPGNIQYF.

This clone was recorded once. The chain has TRBV6-6 and TRBJ1-1, with a weak D call TRBD1 (5 bases). V was pared by 6 bases and J by 1 base, with 9 bases between. This CDR3 is built from 13 residues. Per germline, CDR1 MNHNY and CDR2 SVGAGI (reference sequence). CDR3 bases: TGTGCCAGCAGCGGACAAACGAACACTGAAGCTTTCTTT. It is translated as CASSGQTNTEAFF.

V and J are TRBV6-1 and TRBJ1-1; TRBD1 might be the D (6 bases). V lost 3 bases and J 3 bases, leaving 11 bases between the germline ends. CDR3 length: 14 residues. Germline V gene lookup returns CDR1 MNHNS and CDR2 SASEGT. The CDR3: CASSDGRGDTEAFF. DNA for the CDR3: TGTGCCAGCAGTGATGGGAGGGGGGACACTGAAGCTTTCTTT.

V usage is TRBV6-6 and J usage is TRBJ2-7, with D hard to call. Per germline, CDR1 MNHNY and CDR2 SVGAGI (reference sequence). V lost 5 bases and J lost 6, with 11 bases in between. The CDR3 has 12 residues. The CDR3 region has the DNA TGTGCCAGCAGTGAGAGTACCGCCGAGCAGTACTTC. Protein: CASSESTAEQYF.

The rearrangement joins TRBV25-1 to TRBJ2-3, with a possible D match to TRBD1 (6 bases). Germline values: CDR1 MGHDK, CDR2 SYGVNS. CDR3 length: 15 amino acids. V gave up 6 bases and J gave up 1 base, with 14 bases separating them. CDR3 in amino acids: CASSRDTLRTDTQYF. The DNA of the CDR3 is TGTGCCAGCAGCCGGGACACCTTACGCACAGATACGCAGTATTTT.

The gene calls are TRBV11-2 and TRBJ1-6; 9 nucleotides agree with TRBD1. Germline CDR1 SGHAT, CDR2 FQNNGV. This CDR3 comprises 16 residues. Trimming took 0 bases from V and 10 from J; bases not matched to a gene: 7. CDR3 region: CASSLDRDRVRSPLHF. As DNA, the CDR3 is TGTGCCAGCAGCTTAGATCGGGACAGGGTTCGGTCACCCCTCCACTTT. Based on the CDR3 plus reference TRBV11-2 and TRBJ1-6, the full variable domain is EAGVAQSPRYKIIEKRQSVAFWCNPISGHATLYWYQQILGQGPKLLIQFQNNGVVDDSQLPKDRFSAERLKGVDSTLKIQPAKLEDSAVYLCASSLDRDRVRSPLHFGNGTRLTVT.

This clone came up once. The chain employs TRBV7-2 and TRBJ2-3, with D possibly TRBD2 on 5 matching bases. This CDR3 comprises 12 residues. Per germline, CDR1 SGHTA and CDR2 FQGNSA. Trimming cost V 5 bases and J 6 bases, with 9 bases left between them. CDR3 DNA sequence: TGTGCCAGCAGCACTAGGAGGGATACGCAGTATTTT. Translation gives CASSTRRDTQYF.

The chain combines TRBV4-3 with TRBJ2-1, with 8 positions matching TRBD2. Germline CDR1 reads LGHNA; CDR2 reads YSLEER. This CDR3 contains 14 residues. With V trimmed by 2 bases and J by 6 bases, 3 bases remained unmatched. This chain's CDR3 is CASSQQREPNEQFF. The CDR3 DNA reads TGCGCCAGCAGCCAACAGCGGGAGCCCAATGAGCAGTTCTTC.

This clone was counted between two and nine times. The chain couples TRBV28 to TRBJ1-5; 8 nucleotides agree with TRBD1. V lost 7 bases and J lost 0; bases outside the gene matches: 5. The CDR3 is 15 residues long. The germline V gene encodes CDR1 MDHEN and CDR2 SYDVKM. The CDR3 nucleotides read TGTGCCAGCAATTCAGGGGGCGATAGCAATCAGCCCCAGCATTTT. The encoded protein is CASNSGGDSNQPQHF. The variable domain in full, completed from reference TRBV28 and TRBJ1-5, reads DVKVTQSSRYLVKRTGEKVFLECVQDMDHENMFWYRQDPGLGLRLIYFSYDVKMKEKGDIPEGYSVSREKKERFSLILESASTNQTSMYLCASNSGGDSNQPQHFGDGTRLSIL.

The rearrangement uses TRBV15 and TRBJ1-1, with D tentatively TRBD1 (5 bases). CDR3 length: 16 amino acids. V dropped 1 base and J dropped 5 bases, with 17 bases sitting between them. CDR1 LNHNV and CDR2 YYDKDF come from the germline V gene (reference sequence). In DNA, the CDR3 is TGTGCCACCAGCAGAGGGGGGAGGAGGGTAAGAACTGAAGCTTTCTTT. Translating gives CATSRGGRRVRTEAFF.

The rearrangement links TRBV27 to TRBJ2-1; the match to TRBD1 covers 10 bases. Germline CDR1 reads MNHEY; CDR2 reads SMNVEV (reference sequence). Trimming took 5 bases from V and 6 from J; bases not matched to a gene: 4. The CDR3 has 14 amino acids. The DNA for the CDR3 is TGTGCCAGCAGTCCCTGGACAGGGGGCAATGAGCAGTTCTTC. Its translation: CASSPWTGGNEQFF.

This chain uses TRBV11-2 with TRBJ2-7, with TRBD1 matching over 10 bases. This CDR3 is built from 16 residues. Germline V CDR1 and CDR2: SGHAT, FQNNGV. The V and J ends lost 5 bases and 2 bases, in that order; junction bases with no gene match: 9. The CDR3 sequence: CASSPVGQGGTYEQYF. CDR3 nucleotide sequence: TGTGCCAGCAGCCCAGTCGGACAGGGGGGGACCTACGAGCAGTACTTC.

V is TRBV7-6 and J is TRBJ1-2, with TRBD1 matching 9 bases. This CDR3 has 13 amino acids. With V trimmed by 5 bases and J by 6 bases, 4 bases remained unmatched. Germline CDR1 SGHVS, CDR2 FNYEAQ. CDR3 bases: TGTGCCAGCAGCCCGGGACAGGGTCATGGCTACACCTTC. Translating gives CASSPGQGHGYTF.

The chain couples TRBV6-5 to TRBJ2-1; D unclear. This CDR3 comprises 11 residues. In germline, CDR1 is MNHEY, CDR2 SVGAGI. Deletions cut 5 bases from V and 8 bases from J, with 7 bases between. The CDR3 DNA sequence: TGTGCCAGCAGTAACACCCATGAGCAGTTCTTC. Protein sequence: CASSNTHEQFF.

CDR3 residues: CASLETDTQYF. The CDR3 DNA reads as TGTGCTAGCCTAGAGACAGATACGCAGTATTTT. This sequence joins TRBV12-5 and TRBJ2-3; no clear D gene. CDR1 LGHNT and CDR2 FRNRAP come from the germline V gene. Trimming took 9 bases from V and 3 from J, leaving 7 bases between them. The CDR3 sequence is 11 residues long.

Here the CDR3 reads CASSYLSGRYYEQYF. Here the CDR3 DNA reads TGTGCCAGCAGTTACCTCAGCGGGAGGTACTACGAGCAGTACTTC. This sequence joins TRBV6-5 and TRBJ2-7, with 9 bases that match TRBD2. The germline V gene encodes CDR1 MNHEY and CDR2 SVGAGI. CDR3 size: 15 residues. V trimming: 2 bases; J trimming: 3 bases; junction bases outside the gene matches: 5.

V gene TRBV7-8 combines with J gene TRBJ1-1; perhaps TRBD1 as D (6 bases). Germline V gene lookup returns CDR1 SGHVS and CDR2 FQNEAQ. V lost 1 base and J lost 5, with 17 bases in between. The CDR3 extends over 16 amino acids. The CDR3, as DNA: TGTGCCAGCAGCTTAGTGGCGGGGGCGGGAGAAACTGAAGCTTTCTTT. Protein: CASSLVAGAGETEAFF.

CDR3 bases: TGTGCCAGCAGTCCAGGAGGAACCGGGGAGCTGTTTTTT. Its translation: CASSPGGTGELFF. This chain links TRBV2 with TRBJ2-2; D is perhaps TRBD2 (5 bases). The CDR3 totals 13 residues. Trimming pared 5 bases from V and 5 bases from J, leaving 9 bases between. In germline, CDR1 is SNHLY, CDR2 FYNNEI.

The CDR3 DNA is TGTGCCAGCAGACGATTGAGCGGGAGAGATACAGATACGCAGTATTTT. It codes for CASRRLSGRDTDTQYF. The genes are TRBV27 and TRBJ2-3; 8 positions agree with TRBD2. The ends lost 6 bases at V and 3 bases at J; junction bases unmatched: 11. This CDR3 comprises 16 residues. Germline V gene lookup returns CDR1 MNHEY and CDR2 SMNVEV (reference sequence).

The chain employs TRBV5-1 and TRBJ2-7, with D possibly TRBD1 on 6 matching bases. The CDR3 sequence is 17 residues long. Germline CDR1 SGHRS, CDR2 YFSETQ. Trimming removed 0 bases at V and 6 bases at J, with 22 bases between. The CDR3, as DNA: TGCGCCAGCAGCTTGGGCCCACTCAGGGGTTTAGGCGGCGAGCAGTACTTC. It encodes CASSLGPLRGLGGEQYF. The whole variable domain, filled in from reference TRBV5-1 and TRBJ2-7, reads KAGVTQTPRYLIKTRGQQVTLSCSPISGHRSVSWYQQTPGQGLQFLFEYFSETQRNKGNFPGRFSGRQFSNSRSEMNVSTLELGDSALYLCASSLGPLRGLGGEQYFGPGTRLTVT.

This clone was counted a few times. V and J are TRBV5-8 and TRBJ1-1, with unresolved D. The CDR3 has 13 residues. CDR1 and CDR2 from the germline V gene are SGHTS and YDEGEE. V lost 1 base, J lost 1 base, and 5 bases lay in between. In nucleotides, the CDR3 is TGTGCCAGCAGCTTGTCTAAGAACACTGAAGCTTTCTTT. Encoded protein: CASSLSKNTEAFF.

The rearrangement uses TRBV19 and TRBJ1-1, with D possibly TRBD1 on 6 matching bases. CDR1 and CDR2 (germline): LNHDA, SQIVND (reference sequence). The CDR3 is made up of 16 amino acids. V lost 1 base to trimming and J lost 1 base, with 13 bases between them. CDR3 DNA sequence: TGTGCCAGTAGTATAGCGAAAGGGACAACGAACACTGAAGCTTTCTTT. It yields the protein CASSIAKGTTNTEAFF.

This clone was observed once. The CDR3 loop reads CASSLEKRAASYGDAYTF. In nucleotides, the CDR3 is TGTGCCAGCAGCTTAGAGAAGCGGGCTGCCTCTTATGGGGATGCCTACACCTTC. The chain employs TRBV7-9 and TRBJ1-2; D is uncertain. This CDR3 region has 18 residues. V lost 1 base, J lost 10 bases, and 28 bases lay in between. From germline, CDR1 is SEHNR and CDR2 FQNEAQ (reference sequence).

The genes are TRBV7-9 and TRBJ2-5, with 9 bases identical to TRBD2. The CDR3 has 15 residues. CDR1 is SEHNR and CDR2 is FQNEAQ in the germline V gene (reference sequence). V shed 3 bases, J shed 4 bases, and the junction held 6 bases outside the gene matches. The CDR3 nucleotides are TGTGCCAGCAGCTTTATAGCGGGAGTGGGAGAGACCCAGTACTTC. Protein product: CASSFIAGVGETQYF.

The V and J genes are TRBV27 and TRBJ1-5; 9 bases fit TRBD1. V was clipped by 5 bases and J by 4 bases; unmatched bases: 9. There are 16 residues in the CDR3. From germline, CDR1 is MNHEY and CDR2 SMNVEV (reference sequence). The DNA of the CDR3 is TGTGCCAGCAGTGCCCGGACAGGGGCGGTAAATCAGCCCCAGCATTTT. Encoded protein: CASSARTGAVNQPQHF.